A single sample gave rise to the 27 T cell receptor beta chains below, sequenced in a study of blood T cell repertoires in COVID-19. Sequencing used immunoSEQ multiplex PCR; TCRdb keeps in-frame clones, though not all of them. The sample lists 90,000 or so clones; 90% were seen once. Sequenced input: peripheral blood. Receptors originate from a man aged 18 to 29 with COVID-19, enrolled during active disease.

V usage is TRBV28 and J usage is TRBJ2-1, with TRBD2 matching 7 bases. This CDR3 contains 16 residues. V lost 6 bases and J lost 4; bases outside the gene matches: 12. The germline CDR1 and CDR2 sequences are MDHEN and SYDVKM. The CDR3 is CASSPSRASGYNEQFF. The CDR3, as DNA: TGTGCCAGCAGCCCCAGCCGGGCTAGCGGTTACAATGAGCAGTTCTTC.

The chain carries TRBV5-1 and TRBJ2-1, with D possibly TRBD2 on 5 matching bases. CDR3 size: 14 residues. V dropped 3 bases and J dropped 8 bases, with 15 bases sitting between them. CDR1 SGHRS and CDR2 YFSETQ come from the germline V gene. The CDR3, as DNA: TGCGCCAGCAGCTCCTTTGGTCTGGAGGATGAGCAGTTCTTC. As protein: CASSSFGLEDEQFF.

As DNA, the CDR3 is TGTGCCAGCAGTCCCTACAGGGGGGCGAACACTGAAGCTTTCTTT. Translation: CASSPYRGANTEAFF. The chain is built from TRBV6-5 and TRBJ1-1, with TRBD1 identical over 8 bases. The J segment lost 1 base and the V segment lost 5 bases, leaving 6 bases of the junction unmatched. Germline V lookup: CDR1 MNHEY, CDR2 SVGAGI. The CDR3 has 15 residues.

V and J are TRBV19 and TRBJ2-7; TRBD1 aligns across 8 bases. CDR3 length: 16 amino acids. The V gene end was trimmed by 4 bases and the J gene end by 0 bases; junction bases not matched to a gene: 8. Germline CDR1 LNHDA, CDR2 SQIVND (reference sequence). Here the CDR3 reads CASSKPGQGGSYEQYF. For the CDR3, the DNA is TGTGCCAGTAGTAAACCCGGACAGGGCGGCTCCTACGAGCAGTACTTC.

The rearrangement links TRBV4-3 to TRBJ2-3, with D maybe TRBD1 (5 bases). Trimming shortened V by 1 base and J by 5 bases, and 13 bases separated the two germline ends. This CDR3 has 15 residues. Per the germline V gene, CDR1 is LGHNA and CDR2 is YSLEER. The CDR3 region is CASSQAGTGQDTQYF. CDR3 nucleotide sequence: TGCGCCAGCAGCCAAGCCGGAACCGGACAAGATACGCAGTATTTT.

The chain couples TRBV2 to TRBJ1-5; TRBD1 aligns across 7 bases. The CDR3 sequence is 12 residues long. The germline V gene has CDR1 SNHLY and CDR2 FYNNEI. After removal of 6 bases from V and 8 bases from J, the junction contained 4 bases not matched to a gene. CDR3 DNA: TGTGCCAGCAGACACAGGGGTGAGCCCCAGCATTTT. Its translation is CASRHRGEPQHF.

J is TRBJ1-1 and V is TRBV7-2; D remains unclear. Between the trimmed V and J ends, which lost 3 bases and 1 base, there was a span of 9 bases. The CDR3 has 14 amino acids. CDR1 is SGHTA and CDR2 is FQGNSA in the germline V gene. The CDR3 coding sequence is TGTGCCAGCAGCTTCGCCCGGGAGAACACTGAAGCTTTCTTT. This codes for CASSFARENTEAFF.

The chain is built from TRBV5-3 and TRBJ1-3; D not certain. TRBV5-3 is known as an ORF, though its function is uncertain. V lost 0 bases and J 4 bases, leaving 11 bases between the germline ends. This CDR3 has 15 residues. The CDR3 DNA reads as TGTGCCAGAAGCTTGGATGGAGGGAAAGGAAACACCATATATTTT. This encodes CARSLDGGKGNTIYF.

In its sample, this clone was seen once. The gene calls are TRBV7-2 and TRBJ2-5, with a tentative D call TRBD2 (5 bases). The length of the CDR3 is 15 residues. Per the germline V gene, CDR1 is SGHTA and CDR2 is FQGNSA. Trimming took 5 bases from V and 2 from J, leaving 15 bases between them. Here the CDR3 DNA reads TGTGCCAGCAGCCCCCCCACGAGCGGACAAGAGACCCAGTACTTC. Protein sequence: CASSPPTSGQETQYF.

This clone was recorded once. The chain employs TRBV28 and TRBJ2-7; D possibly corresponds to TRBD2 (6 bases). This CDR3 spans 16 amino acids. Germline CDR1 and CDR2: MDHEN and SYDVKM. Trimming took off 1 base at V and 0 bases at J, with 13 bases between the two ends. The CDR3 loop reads CASSLFAAGISYEQYF. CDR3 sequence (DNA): TGTGCCAGCAGTTTATTTGCTGCGGGGATCTCCTACGAGCAGTACTTC.

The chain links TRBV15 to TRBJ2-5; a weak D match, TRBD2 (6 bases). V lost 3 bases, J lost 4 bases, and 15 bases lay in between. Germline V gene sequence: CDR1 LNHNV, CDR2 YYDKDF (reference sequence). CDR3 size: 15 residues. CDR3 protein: CATSSVFRGTETQYF. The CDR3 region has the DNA TGTGCCACCAGCAGTGTATTTCGGGGGACAGAGACCCAGTACTTC.

The CDR3 spells CSVASGGGGELFF. CDR3 bases: TGCAGCGTTGCCTCGGGCGGAGGCGGGGAGCTGTTTTTT. J is TRBJ2-2 and V is TRBV29-1; the D gene is possibly TRBD2 (5 bases). This CDR3 has 13 amino acids. CDR1 and CDR2 from the germline V gene are SQVTM and ANQGSEA. V was trimmed by 4 bases and J by 7 bases, leaving 13 bases between them.

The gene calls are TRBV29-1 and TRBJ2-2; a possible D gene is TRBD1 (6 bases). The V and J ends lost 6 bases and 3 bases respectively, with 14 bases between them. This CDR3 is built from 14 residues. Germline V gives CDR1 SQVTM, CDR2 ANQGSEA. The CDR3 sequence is CSVVRDTYTGELFF. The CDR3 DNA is TGCAGCGTCGTCCGGGACACATACACCGGGGAGCTGTTTTTT.

CDR3 in DNA: TGTGCCAGCAGTTCGCGGGGGGGCCGGAGCAATCAGCCCCAGCATTTT. Encoded protein: CASSSRGGRSNQPQHF. J is TRBJ1-5 and V is TRBV27, with D perhaps matching TRBD1 (6 bases). The V end lost 4 bases, the J end lost 1 base, and 14 bases lay between the germline ends. The CDR3 totals 16 residues. Germline values: CDR1 MNHEY, CDR2 SMNVEV (reference sequence).

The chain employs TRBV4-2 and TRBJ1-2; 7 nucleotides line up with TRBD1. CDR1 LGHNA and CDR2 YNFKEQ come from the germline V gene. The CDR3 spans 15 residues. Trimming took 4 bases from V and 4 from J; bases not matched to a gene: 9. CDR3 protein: CASSPPLTGTYGYTF. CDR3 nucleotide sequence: TGTGCCAGCAGCCCACCTTTGACAGGGACCTATGGCTACACCTTC.

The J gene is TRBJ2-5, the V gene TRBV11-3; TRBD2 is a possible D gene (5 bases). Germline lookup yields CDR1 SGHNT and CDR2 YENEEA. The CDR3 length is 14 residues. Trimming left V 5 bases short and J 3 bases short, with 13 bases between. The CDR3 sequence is CASSLAGNEETQYF. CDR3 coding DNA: TGTGCCAGCAGCCTCGCCGGGAATGAAGAGACCCAGTACTTC.

This CDR3 reads CASTIGGGRGAFF. The CDR3 DNA reads TGTGCCAGCACCATAGGGGGGGGCCGGGGAGCTTTCTTT. V and J are TRBV6-5 and TRBJ1-1; D perhaps matches TRBD1 (6 bases). This CDR3 has 13 amino acids. Trimming cost V 7 bases and J 10 bases, with 19 bases left between them. Germline lookup yields CDR1 MNHEY and CDR2 SVGAGI.

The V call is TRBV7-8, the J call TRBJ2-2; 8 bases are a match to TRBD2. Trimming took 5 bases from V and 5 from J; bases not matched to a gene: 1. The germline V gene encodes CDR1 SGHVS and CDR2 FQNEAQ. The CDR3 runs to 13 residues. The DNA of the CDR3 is TGTGCCAGCAGCCGGGGGGGGACCGGGGAGCTGTTTTTT. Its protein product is CASSRGGTGELFF.

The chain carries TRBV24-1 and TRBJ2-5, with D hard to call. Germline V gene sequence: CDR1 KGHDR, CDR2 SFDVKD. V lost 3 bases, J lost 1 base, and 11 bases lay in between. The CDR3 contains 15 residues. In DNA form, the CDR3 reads TGTGCCACCAGTGATATAATCTCAGGCCAAGAGACCCAGTACTTC. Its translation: CATSDIISGQETQYF.

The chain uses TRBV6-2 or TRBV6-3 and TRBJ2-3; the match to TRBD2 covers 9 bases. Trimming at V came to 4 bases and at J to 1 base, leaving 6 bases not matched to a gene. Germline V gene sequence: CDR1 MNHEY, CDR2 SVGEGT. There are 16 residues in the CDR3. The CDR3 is CASSFLSGGGTDTQYF. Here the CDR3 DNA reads TGTGCCAGCAGTTTCCTTAGCGGGGGCGGCACAGATACGCAGTATTTT.

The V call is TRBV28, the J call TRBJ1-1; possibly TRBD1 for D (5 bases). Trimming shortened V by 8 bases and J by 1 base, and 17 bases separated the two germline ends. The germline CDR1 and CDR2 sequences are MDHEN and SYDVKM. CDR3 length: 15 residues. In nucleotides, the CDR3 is TGTGCCAGCGAACTACTCAGGGTTGGGAACACTGAAGCTTTCTTT. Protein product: CASELLRVGNTEAFF.

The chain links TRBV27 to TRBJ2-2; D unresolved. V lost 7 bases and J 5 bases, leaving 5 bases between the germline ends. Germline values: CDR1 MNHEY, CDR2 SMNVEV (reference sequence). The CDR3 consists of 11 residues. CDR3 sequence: CASTTTGELFF. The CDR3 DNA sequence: TGTGCCAGCACCACAACCGGGGAGCTGTTTTTT.

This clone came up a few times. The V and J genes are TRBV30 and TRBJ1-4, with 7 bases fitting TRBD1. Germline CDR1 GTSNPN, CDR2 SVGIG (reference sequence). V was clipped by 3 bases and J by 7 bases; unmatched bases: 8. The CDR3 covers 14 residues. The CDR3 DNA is TGTGCCTGGAGCGACAGGGCCCGGGCTGAAAAACTGTTTTTT. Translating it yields CAWSDRARAEKLFF.

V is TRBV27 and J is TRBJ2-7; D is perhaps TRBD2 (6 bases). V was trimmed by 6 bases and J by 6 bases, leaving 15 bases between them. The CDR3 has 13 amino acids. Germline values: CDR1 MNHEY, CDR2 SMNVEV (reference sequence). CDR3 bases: TGTGCCAGCAGCCGGGACTCAATTTCCGAGCAGTACTTC. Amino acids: CASSRDSISEQYF.

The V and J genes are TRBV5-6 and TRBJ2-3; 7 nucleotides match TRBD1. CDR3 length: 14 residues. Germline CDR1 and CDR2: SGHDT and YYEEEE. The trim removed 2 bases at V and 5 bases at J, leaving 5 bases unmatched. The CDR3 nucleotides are TGTGCCAGCAGCTTCGGACAGGCCCAAGATACGCAGTATTTT. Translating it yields CASSFGQAQDTQYF.

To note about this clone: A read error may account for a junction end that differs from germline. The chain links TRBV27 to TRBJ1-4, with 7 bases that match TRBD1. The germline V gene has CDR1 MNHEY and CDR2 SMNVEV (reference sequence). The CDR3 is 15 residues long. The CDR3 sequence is CASSPNRGTNEKLLF. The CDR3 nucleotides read TGTGCCAGCAGTCCCAACAGGGGAACTAATGAAAAACTGCTTTTT.

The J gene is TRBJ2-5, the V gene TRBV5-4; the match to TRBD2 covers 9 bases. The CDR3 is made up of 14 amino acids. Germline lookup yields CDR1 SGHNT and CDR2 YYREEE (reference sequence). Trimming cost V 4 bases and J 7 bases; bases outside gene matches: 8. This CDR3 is CASSQNSGSVTQYF. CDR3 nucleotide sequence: TGTGCCAGCAGCCAAAATAGCGGGAGTGTGACCCAGTACTTC.